Below, 27 T cell receptor beta chains from the same sample are listed, as sequenced in a study of tumor-infiltrating lymphocytes in primary liver carcinoma. Germline DNA was also extracted, and blood RNA derived from unsorted whole blood. With around 490 ng total RNA as template and a constant-region primer, TCR beta cDNA was made. Library construction for TCR beta comprised three nested multiplex PCR rounds performed with slightly modified ARM-PCR. TRBV1-TRBV30 forward primers paired with a C-beta reverse primer were used in the first two PCR rounds, which ran approximately 11 cycles each. Each CDR3 protein is one row after TCRdb ran MiXCR on the multiplex PCR reads. This table has some 190,000 distinct CDR3 sequences, roughly three fifths appearing once. Sample: peripheral blood. All receptors derive from a man aged 40-50 years with primary liver carcinoma and hepatitis B virus infection.

CDR3 nucleotides: TGTGCCAGCAGCCTCGAGAAGGGACAGATCCTCGCTAATGAAAAACTGTTTTTT. This translates into CASSLEKGQILANEKLFF. The chain uses TRBV5-6 and TRBJ1-4, with 7 positions matching TRBD1. This CDR3 is 18 amino acids long. V was pared by 4 bases and J by 3 bases, with 15 bases of the junction left unmatched. Per the germline V gene, CDR1 is SGHDT and CDR2 is YYEEEE.

The V call is TRBV11-3, the J call TRBJ2-1; 14 nucleotides agree with TRBD2. The CDR3 consists of 18 residues. Per germline, CDR1 SGHNT and CDR2 YENEEA. After removal of 9 bases from V and 1 base from J, the junction contained 11 bases not matched to a gene. Written as DNA, the CDR3 is TGTGCCAGGGGAGACAGGGGACTAGCGGGAGTGTCCTACAATGAGCAGTTCTTC. Amino acid sequence: CARGDRGLAGVSYNEQFF.

This clonotype has only one observation. At one end, the junction sequence differs from germline, possibly due to a read error. This sequence joins TRBV5-1 and TRBJ2-3; D may be TRBD2 (5 bases). Germline V gene sequence: CDR1 SGHRS, CDR2 YFSETQ. The CDR3 runs 16 residues. The CDR3: CASSSQTGGPGDTQYF. The CDR3 coding sequence is TGCGCCAGCAGCTCACAGACTGGCGGGCCCGGAGACACGCAATATTTT.

This chain links TRBV5-5 with TRBJ2-5, with TRBD1 as a possible D gene (6 bases). This CDR3 has 15 residues. Germline lookup yields CDR1 SGHKS and CDR2 YYEKEE (reference sequence). V lost 4 bases to trimming and J lost 4 bases, with 17 bases between them. CDR3 amino acids: CASSRIQGSRETQYF. For the CDR3, the DNA is TGTGCCAGCAGCCGGATACAGGGCTCTAGAGAGACCCAGTACTTC.

This clonotype was recorded a few times. V usage is TRBV6-6 and J usage is TRBJ2-7, with D tentatively TRBD2 (6 bases). This CDR3 is 16 amino acids long. In germline, CDR1 is MNHNY, CDR2 SVGAGI (reference sequence). Trimming stripped 6 bases from V and 2 bases from J, with 20 bases between. In DNA form, the CDR3 reads TGTGCCAGCAGCAGACTAGAGTCCCTTGGGGCCTACGAGCAGTACTTC. Residues: CASSRLESLGAYEQYF.

This clonotype showed up just once. This chain uses TRBV6-1 with TRBJ2-3; 8 nucleotides match TRBD2. The CDR3 length is 15 residues. Germline CDR1 is MNHNS and CDR2 is SASEGT. V gave up 6 bases and J gave up 2 bases; unmatched junction bases: 7. CDR3 residues: CASSPRLAITDTQYF. CDR3 in DNA: TGTGCCAGCAGCCCCCGACTAGCGATCACAGATACGCAGTATTTT.

This clonotype was seen only once. At one of its ends the junction is not consistent with the germline gene, which may arise from a read error. The V gene is TRBV11-2, the J gene TRBJ2-1; D not resolved. The CDR3 is 14 residues long. The V gene's germline CDR1 is SGHAT and CDR2 FQNNGV. The CDR3 region has the DNA TGTGCCAGCAGCTTAGGTACCCCCGCCAATGAGCAGTGCTTC. This codes for CASSLGTPANEQCF.

The J gene is TRBJ1-1, the V gene TRBV6-6; D might be TRBD1 (5 bases). Germline V gene lookup returns CDR1 MNHNY and CDR2 SVGAGI (reference sequence). This CDR3 contains 13 residues. Between the trimmed V and J ends, which lost 7 bases and 5 bases, there was a span of 14 bases. The chain's CDR3 is CASTDTGRTEAFF. CDR3 sequence (DNA): TGTGCCAGCACTGACACAGGACGGACTGAAGCTTTCTTT.

The rearrangement joins TRBV6-5 to TRBJ2-3, with 9 nucleotides matching TRBD1. V trimming: 4 bases; J trimming: 0 bases; junction bases outside the gene matches: 8. The length of the CDR3 is 17 residues. Germline loops: CDR1 MNHEY, CDR2 SVGAGI. In DNA, the CDR3 is TGTGCCAGCAGTTCGACTGGGACAGGGCGGAGCACAGATACGCAGTATTTT. This codes for CASSSTGTGRSTDTQYF.

The chain joins TRBV12-3 or TRBV12-4 to TRBJ1-4; no definite D call. There are 15 residues in the CDR3. V dropped 6 bases and J dropped 0 bases, with 11 bases sitting between them. The CDR3 nucleotides read TGTGCCAGCAGGTTACAGTTGTCAACTAATGAAAAACTGTTTTTT. Translating it yields CASRLQLSTNEKLFF.

The chain uses TRBV21-1 and TRBJ1-1. TRBV21-1 is classified as a pseudogene. The CDR3 sequence is 12 residues long. The DNA for the CDR3 is TGTGCCAGCAGCAATGCCGGGCTTGAAGCTTTCTTT. Amino acid sequence: CASSNAGLEAFF.

The chain carries TRBV4-1 and TRBJ2-1; D unclear. The V end lost 2 bases, the J end lost 5 bases, and 13 bases lay between the germline ends. Germline lookup yields CDR1 MGHRA and CDR2 YSYEKL. There are 15 residues in the CDR3. CDR3 coding DNA: TGCGCCAGCAGCCAAAGTCCCGTAATAGACAATGAGCAGTTCTTC. This gives the protein CASSQSPVIDNEQFF.

This clonotype was seen ten or more times. The V gene is TRBV29-1, the J gene TRBJ2-3, with D possibly matching TRBD2 (6 bases). Trimming pared 7 bases from V and 4 bases from J, leaving 12 bases between. The CDR3 runs to 12 residues. Germline loops: CDR1 SQVTM, CDR2 ANQGSEA. CDR3 protein: CSAQGGADTQYF. CDR3 nucleotides: TGCAGCGCCCAAGGAGGGGCAGATACGCAGTATTTT.

This clonotype was detected once. A much larger clone differs from this one at a single base, so this may be a read error. The rearrangement links TRBV11-2 to TRBJ1-6; D not resolved. The CDR3 sequence is 14 residues long. Per the germline V gene, CDR1 is SGHAT and CDR2 is FQNNGV. V was trimmed by 0 bases and J by 5 bases, leaving 5 bases between them. The DNA for the CDR3 is TGTGCCAGCAGCTTAGACTTCCATAATTCACCCCTCCACTTT. Amino acid sequence: CASSLDFHNSPLHF.

The chain links TRBV12-3 or TRBV12-4 to TRBJ2-5; 9 nucleotides agree with TRBD2. The CDR3 is made up of 15 amino acids. V lost 1 base, J lost 5 bases, and 5 bases stayed unmatched. The CDR3 DNA reads TGTGCCAGCAGTTTAGGCGGGAGGGCCTGGGAGACCCAGTACTTC. It translates to CASSLGGRAWETQYF.

CDR3: CSVGDYYEQYF. The CDR3 DNA is TGCAGCGTGGGGGACTACTACGAGCAGTACTTC. V usage is TRBV29-1 and J usage is TRBJ2-7, with 7 bases matching TRBD2. CDR1 SQVTM and CDR2 ANQGSEA come from the germline V gene. The CDR3 extends over 11 amino acids. The J segment lost 3 bases and the V segment lost 6 bases, leaving 2 bases of the junction unmatched.

The chain links TRBV11-2 to TRBJ2-7, with 10 nucleotides matching TRBD2. CDR1 SGHAT and CDR2 FQNNGV come from the germline V gene. The CDR3 extends over 14 amino acids. V lost 10 bases to trimming and J lost 5 bases; unmatched junction nucleotides: 11. CDR3 DNA sequence: TGTGCCAACACCCTAGCGGGAGTTGGGGACGAGCAGTACTTC. Its translation: CANTLAGVGDEQYF. The full variable domain, its missing parts supplied by reference TRBV11-2 and TRBJ2-7, is EAGVAQSPRYKIIEKRQSVAFWCNPISGHATLYWYQQILGQGPKLLIQFQNNGVVDDSQLPKDRFSAERLKGVDSTLKIQPAKLEDSAVYLCANTLAGVGDEQYFGPGTRLTVT.

Concerning this clonotype: The CDR3 does not end in the conserved phenylalanine or tryptophan, so this is likely a read error. The chain recombines TRBV10-3 with TRBJ2-2, with D possibly matching TRBD2 (6 bases). The germline V gene encodes CDR1 ENHRY and CDR2 SYGVKD. CDR3 length: 12 amino acids. The V gene lost 9 bases and the J gene lost 3 bases, with 8 bases spanning the gap. CDR3 amino acids: CAMGGDTGELFS. CDR3 DNA sequence: TGTGCCATGGGAGGAGACACCGGGGAGCTGTTTTCT.

Remarks on this clonotype: A much larger clone differs by one base, so this may be a read error. The V and J genes are TRBV12-3 or TRBV12-4 and TRBJ1-2; unclear D gene. The ends were cut back, 5 bases at V and 7 bases at J, with 14 bases in the middle. The CDR3 sequence is 13 residues long. The CDR3 nucleotides read TGTGCCAGCAGTAAAGACTGGAAGGCTGGCTACACCTTC. Amino acid sequence: CASSKDWKAGYTF.

The chain joins TRBV5-4 to TRBJ1-6; D not resolved. The CDR3 covers 15 residues. Germline assignment: CDR1 SGHNT and CDR2 YYREEE (reference sequence). Trimming removed 3 bases at V and 7 bases at J, with 14 bases between. DNA for the CDR3: TGTGCCAGCAGCTCCTCGGGATACGTGAATTCACCCCTCCACTTT. This translates into CASSSSGYVNSPLHF.

This clonotype was counted a few times. V usage is TRBV7-8 and J usage is TRBJ2-3; 9 nucleotides align to TRBD1. Germline V gene sequence: CDR1 SGHVS, CDR2 FQNEAQ. This CDR3 spans 14 amino acids. V shed 4 bases, J shed 7 bases, and the junction held 6 bases outside the gene matches. In nucleotides, the CDR3 is TGTGCCAGCAGCTCCGGGACAGGGAGCTATACGCAGTATTTT. Its protein product is CASSSGTGSYTQYF.

J is TRBJ2-3 and V is TRBV1. TRBV1 is labeled a pseudogene. The CDR3 has 12 amino acids. The CDR3: CTSSQDTDTQYF. CDR3 DNA sequence: TGCACCAGCAGCCAAGATACAGATACGCAGTATTTT.

Turning to this clonotype: This may stem from a read error, because a much larger clone lies one nucleotide away. This rearrangement joins TRBV4-1 to TRBJ2-1; D might be TRBD1 (5 bases). CDR3 length equals 16 residues. In germline, CDR1 is MGHRA, CDR2 YSYEKL. Here the CDR3 reads CTSSRSGLSSYNEQFF. DNA of the CDR3: TGCACCAGCAGCCGTTCAGGGTTGAGCTCCTACAATGAGCAGTTCTTC.

Comment on this clonotype: One junction end disagrees with the germline gene, perhaps due to a read error. This sequence joins TRBV11-2 and TRBJ2-7; perhaps TRBD2 as D (7 bases). The CDR3 contains 19 residues. Germline values: CDR1 SGHAT, CDR2 FQNNGV. CDR3 protein: CSSSLFVGTVGGGTYEQYF. The DNA for the CDR3 is TGTTCCAGCAGCTTGTTCGTCGGGACGGTGGGGGGGGGCACCTACGAGCAGTACTTC.

The rearrangement uses TRBV11-2 and TRBJ2-5; TRBD2 aligns across 14 bases. V was clipped by 11 bases and J by 5 bases; unmatched bases: 13. This CDR3 has 16 amino acids. Germline-derived CDR1 and CDR2 are SGHAT and FQNNGV. CDR3 sequence reads: CACSSRTSGRRETQYF. CDR3 DNA sequence: TGTGCCTGTAGCTCCAGGACTAGCGGGAGGAGGGAGACCCAGTACTTC.

V usage is TRBV29-1 and J usage is TRBJ1-4, with D unclear. The germline V gene has CDR1 SQVTM and CDR2 ANQGSEA. V was pared by 7 bases and J by 2 bases, with 8 bases between. The CDR3 has 12 amino acids. CDR3 bases: TGCAGCGGGAGGGTTACTAATGAAAAACTGTTTTTT. Translated: CSGRVTNEKLFF. The whole variable domain, filled in from reference TRBV29-1 and TRBJ1-4, reads SAVISQKPSRDICQRGTSLTIQCQVDSQVTMMFWYRQQPGQSLTLIATANQGSEATYESGFVIDKFPISRPNLTFSTLTVSNMSPEDSSIYLCSGRVTNEKLFFGSGTQLSVL.

A few counts support this clonotype. The chain joins TRBV7-8 to TRBJ2-3; D perhaps matches TRBD2 (6 bases). Trimming shortened V by 3 bases and J by 5 bases, and 9 bases separated the two germline ends. Looked up from germline, CDR1 is SGHVS and CDR2 is FQNEAQ. This CDR3 has 13 residues. This CDR3 reads CASSFSGEDTQYF. CDR3 sequence (DNA): TGTGCCAGCAGCTTTTCGGGAGAAGATACGCAGTATTTT.